This T cell receptor beta chain comes out of a study of long-term antiretroviral therapy in people with HIV. Investigators performed immunoSEQ version v3.0 at survey level. The data were produced by immunoSEQ multiplex PCR, yet TCRdb's version contains in-frame clones alone and is incomplete. The data contain 30,000 or so clones, roughly 84% of them singletons. CDR1 and CDR2 (germline): SGHTA, FQGNSA. The CDR3 runs to 15 residues. Trimming stripped 5 bases from V and 5 bases from J, with 16 bases between. The TCR comes from a man aged 18 to 30 with HIV. This specimen was unsorted PBMCs, taken 0.4 years after starting antiretroviral therapy. This chain links TRBV7-2 with TRBJ1-5; perhaps TRBD1 as D (6 bases). The CDR3 reads CASSPHRGDHQPQHF. The CDR3 nucleotides read TGTGCCAGCAGCCCCCATAGGGGGGATCATCAGCCCCAGCATTTT.